One and the same sample provided the 9 T cell receptor beta chains below, sequenced in a study of T cells in Graves' hyperthyroidism and ophthalmopathy. RNA transcripts yielded amplified TCR beta CDR3 regions. The primer set for the first-round RT-PCR of the TCR CDR3 was HTBI. TCRdb reprocessed the multiplex PCR reads via MiXCR and lists one record per CDR3 protein. The sample holds 700,000 or so distinct CDR3 sequences, roughly 17% seen once. The sample comprised blood. The receptors here all came from a man between 18 and 35 years old with Graves' hyperthyroidism.

Turning to this clonotype: One base away lies a much larger clone, so this may be a sequencing read error. The gene calls are TRBV18 and TRBJ1-1; D uncertain. The CDR3 totals 14 residues. Germline V gene data show CDR1 as KGHSH and CDR2 as LQKENI. CDR3 DNA sequence: TGTGCCAGCTCACGATCTTTAGTGAACACTGGAGCTTTCTTT. Protein sequence: CASSRSLVNTGAFF.

This clonotype was recorded at least ten times. The chain joins TRBV7-8 to TRBJ2-7; D is possibly TRBD2 (6 bases). Trimming removed 0 bases from V and 1 base from J, with 13 bases in between. Germline V gene data show CDR1 as SGHVS and CDR2 as FQNEAQ. The CDR3 spans 16 residues. CDR3 DNA sequence: TGTGCCAGCAGCTTAGCCGGGGGACGAGTGTCCTACGAGCAGTACTTC. Translated, it gives CASSLAGGRVSYEQYF.

A note on this clonotype: An end of the junction does not agree with germline; a read error may underlie this. The chain is built from TRBV5-1 and TRBJ1-5; D gene unclear. The CDR3 runs to 11 residues. CDR1 is SGHRS, CDR2 YFSETQ, per germline. CDR3 loop: CELKSNQPQHF. CDR3 sequence (DNA): TGTGAGCTGAAGAGCAATCAGCCCCAGCATTTT.

In its sample, this clonotype was seen many times. As DNA, the CDR3 is TGTGCCAGCAGCCCGGGCCGAGAAAAACTGTTTTTT. Translating it yields CASSPGREKLFF. This sequence joins TRBV28 and TRBJ1-4; D call uncertain. Trimming took off 6 bases at V and 8 bases at J, with 10 bases between the two ends. The CDR3 length is 12 residues. The germline CDR1 and CDR2 sequences are MDHEN and SYDVKM.

This clonotype came up many times. J is TRBJ2-1 and V is TRBV7-3; TRBD2 matches at 10 bases. Germline V gives CDR1 SGHTA, CDR2 FQGTGA. The V gene end was trimmed by 5 bases and the J gene end by 0 bases; junction bases not matched to a gene: 7. The CDR3 extends over 17 amino acids. In nucleotides, the CDR3 is TGTGCCAGCAGCATATCGGGACTAGCGAGCTCCTACAATGAGCAGTTCTTC. Translating gives CASSISGLASSYNEQFF.

This clonotype has just a few counts. The chain links TRBV20-1 to TRBJ1-2; D not certain. The CDR3 has 11 residues. Per the germline V gene, CDR1 is DFQATT and CDR2 is SNEGSKA (reference sequence). The V gene lost 2 bases and the J gene lost 7 bases, with 8 bases spanning the gap. CDR3 residues: CSARSHSGYTF. The CDR3 DNA reads TGCAGTGCTAGAAGTCACTCTGGCTACACCTTC.

The chain uses TRBV6-2 or TRBV6-3 and TRBJ1-1; D uncertain. Germline lookup yields CDR1 MNHEY and CDR2 SVGEGT. The CDR3 is 17 residues long. V was pared by 0 bases and J by 0 bases, with 14 bases between. CDR3 sequence: CASSYSNFPGMNTEAFF. In DNA form, the CDR3 reads TGTGCCAGCAGTTACTCGAATTTCCCGGGGATGAACACTGAAGCTTTCTTT.

This clonotype has a count of ten or more. The chain recombines TRBV7-9 with TRBJ2-5; D is unclear. The germline V gene encodes CDR1 SEHNR and CDR2 FQNEAQ (reference sequence). The V end lost 2 bases, the J end lost 5 bases, and 6 bases lay between the germline ends. The CDR3 is 12 amino acids. In DNA, the CDR3 is TGTGCCAGCAGCTTAAGGTCCGAGACCCAGTACTTC. Amino acids: CASSLRSETQYF.

In its sample, this clonotype was seen many times. The chain recombines TRBV6-2 or TRBV6-3 with TRBJ2-7; tentative D call: TRBD1 (6 bases). The germline V gene encodes CDR1 MNHEY and CDR2 SVGEGT. V was cut by 2 bases and J by 3 bases, with 14 bases left in between. The CDR3 consists of 15 residues. CDR3 protein: CASSYRGSTVYEQYF. CDR3 DNA: TGTGCCAGCAGTTACAGGGGGTCGACGGTCTACGAGCAGTACTTC.